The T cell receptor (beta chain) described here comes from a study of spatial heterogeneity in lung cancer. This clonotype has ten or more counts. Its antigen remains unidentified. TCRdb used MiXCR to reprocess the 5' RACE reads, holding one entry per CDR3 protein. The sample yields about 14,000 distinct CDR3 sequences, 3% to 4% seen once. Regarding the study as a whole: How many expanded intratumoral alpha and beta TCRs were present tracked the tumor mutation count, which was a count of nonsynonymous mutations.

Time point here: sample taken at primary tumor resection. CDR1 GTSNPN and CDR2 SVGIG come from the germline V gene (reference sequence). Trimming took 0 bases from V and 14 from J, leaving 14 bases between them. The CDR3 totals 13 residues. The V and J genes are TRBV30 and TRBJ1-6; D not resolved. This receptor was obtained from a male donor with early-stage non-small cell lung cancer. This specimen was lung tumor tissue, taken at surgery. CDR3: CAWSVQQQTTLHF. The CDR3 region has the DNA TGTGCCTGGAGTGTACAGCAACAGACAACCCTCCACTTT.